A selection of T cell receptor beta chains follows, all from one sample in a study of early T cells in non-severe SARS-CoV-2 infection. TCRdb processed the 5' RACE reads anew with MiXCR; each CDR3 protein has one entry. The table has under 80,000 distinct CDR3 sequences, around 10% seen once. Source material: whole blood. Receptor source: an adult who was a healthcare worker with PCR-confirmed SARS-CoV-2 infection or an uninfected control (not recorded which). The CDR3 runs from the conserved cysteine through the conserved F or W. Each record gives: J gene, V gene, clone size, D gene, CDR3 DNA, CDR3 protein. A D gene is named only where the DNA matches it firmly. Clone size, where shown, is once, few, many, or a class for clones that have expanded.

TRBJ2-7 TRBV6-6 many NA TGTGCCAGCAGTAGAGCGGACGCCCAGTACGAGCAGTACTTC CASSRADAQYEQYF
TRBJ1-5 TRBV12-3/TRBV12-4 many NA TGTGCCAGCAGTTTTACTTTAGTGGGTCAGCCCCAGCATTTT CASSFTLVGQPQHF
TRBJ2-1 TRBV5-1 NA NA TGCGCCAACAGCTTGAATAGTTACAATGAGCAGTTCTTC CANSLNSYNEQFF
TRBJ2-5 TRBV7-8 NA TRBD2 TGTGCCAGCAGCTCCCGCTACGCGGGGGGTCCACATGAGACCCAGTACTTC CASSSRYAGGPHETQYF
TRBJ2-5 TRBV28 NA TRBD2 TGTGCCAGCAGTCCTGGGGGAGGGCCAGAGACCCAGTACTTC CASSPGGGPETQYF
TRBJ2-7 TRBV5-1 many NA TGCGCCAGCCGAGCCCCAGGTACCTACGAGCAGTACTTC CASRAPGTYEQYF
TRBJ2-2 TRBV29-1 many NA TGCAGCGTCCTTAGCCCCGTAAACACCGGGGAGCTGTTTTTT CSVLSPVNTGELFF
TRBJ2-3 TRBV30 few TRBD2 TGTGCCTGGAGTCCCCCCGGGACTAGCAGGGCAGATACGCAGTATTTT CAWSPPGTSRADTQYF
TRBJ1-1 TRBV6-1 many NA TGTGCCAGCAGTGAAGAGGGGTCCGGGAACACTGAAGCTTTCTTT CASSEEGSGNTEAFF
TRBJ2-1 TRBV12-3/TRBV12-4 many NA TGTGCCAGCACCCCCCGGCGGGGCCTCTACAATGAGCAGTTCTTC CASTPRRGLYNEQFF
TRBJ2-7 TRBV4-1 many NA TGCGCCAGCAGCCAAGAATCCCGACCCGAGACCTACGAGCAGTACTTC CASSQESRPETYEQYF
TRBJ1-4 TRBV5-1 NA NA TGCGCCAGCAGCTTGGCCGACGGCAGGGGAAGAGAAAAACTGTTTTTT CASSLADGRGREKLFF
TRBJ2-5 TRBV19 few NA TGTGCCAGTAGCCCAGGGGGGGGCGGGCCGGAGACCCAGTACTTC CASSPGGGGPETQYF
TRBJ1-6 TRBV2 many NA TGTGCCAGCAGTGATCGCAGGGACGGTTCACCCCTCCACTTT CASSDRRDGSPLHF
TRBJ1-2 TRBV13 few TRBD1 TGTGCCAGCAGCGAGGGACAGGGTTCCAACCCTAACTATGGCTACACCTTC CASSEGQGSNPNYGYTF
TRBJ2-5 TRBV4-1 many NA TGCGCCAGCAGCCAAGATGTGCTAGCCACGGAAGAGACCCAGTACTTC CASSQDVLATEETQYF
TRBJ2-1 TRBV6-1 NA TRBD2 TGTGCCAGCAGTCCGACTAGCGGGGGGGCCAATGAGCAGTTCTTC CASSPTSGGANEQFF
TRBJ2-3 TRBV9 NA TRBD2 TGTGCCAGCAGCGTACCTCCTAGCGGGCCCTCCGATACGCAGTATTTT CASSVPPSGPSDTQYF
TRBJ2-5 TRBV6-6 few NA TGTGCCAGCAGTGAGCCTACCCAAGAGACCCAGTACTTC CASSEPTQETQYF
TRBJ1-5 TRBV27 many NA TGTGCCAGCAGTTTGCAAGGGAACAATCAGCCCCAGCATTTT CASSLQGNNQPQHF
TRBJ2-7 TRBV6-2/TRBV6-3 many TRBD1 TGTGCCAGCACCGTCCGGGACAGGGACAGCGAGCAGTACTTC CASTVRDRDSEQYF
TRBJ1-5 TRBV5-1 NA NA TGCGCCAGCAGCTTGGCCGAGAATTTGTGTCAGCCCCAGCATTTT CASSLAENLCQPQHF
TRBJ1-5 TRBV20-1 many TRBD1 TGCAGTGCTCTGTCAGGGGGGTCGAATAGCAATCAGCCCCAGCATTTT CSALSGGSNSNQPQHF
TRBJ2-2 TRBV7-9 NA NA TGTGCCAGCAGCTTACGACCAGCCACCGGGGAGCTGTTTTTT CASSLRPATGELFF
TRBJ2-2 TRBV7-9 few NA TGTGCCAGCAGGGCACGGAATAACACCGGGGAGCTGTTTTTT CASRARNNTGELFF
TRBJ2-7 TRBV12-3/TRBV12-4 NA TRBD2 TGTGCCAGCAGTTCCGGGCCGGGACTAGGAGTCGAGCAGTACTTC CASSSGPGLGVEQYF